The clone carrying this T cell receptor (beta chain) was counted between two and nine times. Its specificity is unknown. Treatment of the sample: treatment-naive control, cytoreductive nephrectomy. Controls were unirradiated tumors from treatment-naive cytoreductive nephrectomy patients. Sequenced control tumors were from about 10 males and a few females, median age approximately 50. TCRdb's copy holds only in-frame clones and misses some; the assay was immunoSEQ multiplex PCR. The table includes around 23,000 clones, nearly 55% detected once. These data originate in a study of radiation and T cells in renal cell carcinoma. Study-wide results and limits: In nephrectomy-only tumors, top 100 clonotypes averaged approximately 45%, versus around 50% irradiated.

The starting material was tumor tissue, obtained from a patient whose treatment was nephrectomy without radiotherapy. The TCR originated in a human donor with renal cell carcinoma.

The CDR3: CSVTGPGVNTEAFF. CDR3 coding DNA: TGCAGCGTTACAGGCCCCGGAGTGAACACTGAAGCTTTCTTT. This chain joins TRBV29-1 and TRBJ1-1, with D maybe TRBD1 (5 bases). From germline, CDR1 is SQVTM and CDR2 ANQGSEA. This CDR3 spans 14 amino acids. V was shortened by 5 bases and J by 0 bases, with 13 bases between the two germline ends.